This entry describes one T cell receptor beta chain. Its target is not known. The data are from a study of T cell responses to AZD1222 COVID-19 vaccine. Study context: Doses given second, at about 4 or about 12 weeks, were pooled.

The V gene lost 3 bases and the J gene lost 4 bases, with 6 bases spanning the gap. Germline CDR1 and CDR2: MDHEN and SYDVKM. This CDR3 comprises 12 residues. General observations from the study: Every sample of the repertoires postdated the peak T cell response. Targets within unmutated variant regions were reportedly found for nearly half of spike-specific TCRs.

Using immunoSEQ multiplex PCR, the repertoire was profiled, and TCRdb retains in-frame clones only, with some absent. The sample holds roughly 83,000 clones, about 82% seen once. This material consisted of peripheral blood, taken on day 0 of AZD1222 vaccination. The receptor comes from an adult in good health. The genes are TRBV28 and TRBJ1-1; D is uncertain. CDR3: CASSFYVTEAFF. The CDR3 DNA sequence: TGTGCCAGCAGTTTCTATGTCACTGAAGCTTTCTTT.